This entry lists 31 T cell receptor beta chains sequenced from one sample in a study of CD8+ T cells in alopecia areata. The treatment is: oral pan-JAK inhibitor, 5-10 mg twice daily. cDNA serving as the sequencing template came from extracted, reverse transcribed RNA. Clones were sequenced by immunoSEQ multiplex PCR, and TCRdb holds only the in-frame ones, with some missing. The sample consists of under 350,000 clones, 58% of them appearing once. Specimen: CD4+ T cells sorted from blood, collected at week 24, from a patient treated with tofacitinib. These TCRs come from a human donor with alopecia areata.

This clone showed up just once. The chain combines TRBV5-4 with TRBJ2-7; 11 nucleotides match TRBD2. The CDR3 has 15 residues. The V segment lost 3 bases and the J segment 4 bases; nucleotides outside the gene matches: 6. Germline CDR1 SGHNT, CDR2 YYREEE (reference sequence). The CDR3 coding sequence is TGTGCCAGCAGCTCTCCGGGACTAGCGGATTACGAGCAGTACTTC. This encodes CASSSPGLADYEQYF. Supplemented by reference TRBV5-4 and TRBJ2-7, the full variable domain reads ETGVTQSPTHLIKTRGQQVTLRCSSQSGHNTVSWYQQALGQGPQFIFQYYREEENGRGNFPPRFSGLQFPNYSSELNVNALELDDSALYLCASSSPGLADYEQYFGPGTRLTVT.

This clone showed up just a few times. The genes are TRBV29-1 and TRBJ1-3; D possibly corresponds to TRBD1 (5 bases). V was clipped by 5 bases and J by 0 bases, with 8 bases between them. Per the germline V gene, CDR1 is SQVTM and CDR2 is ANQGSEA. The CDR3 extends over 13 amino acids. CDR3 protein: CSVLQDSGNTIYF. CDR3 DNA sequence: TGCAGCGTTTTACAGGACTCTGGAAACACCATATATTTT.

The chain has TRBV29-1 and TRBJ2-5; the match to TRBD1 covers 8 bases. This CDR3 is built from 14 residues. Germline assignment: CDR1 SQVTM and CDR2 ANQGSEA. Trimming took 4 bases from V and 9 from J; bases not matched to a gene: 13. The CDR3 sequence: CSVASAGGSEAQYF. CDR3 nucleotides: TGCAGCGTTGCTTCGGCAGGGGGCAGCGAGGCCCAGTACTTC.

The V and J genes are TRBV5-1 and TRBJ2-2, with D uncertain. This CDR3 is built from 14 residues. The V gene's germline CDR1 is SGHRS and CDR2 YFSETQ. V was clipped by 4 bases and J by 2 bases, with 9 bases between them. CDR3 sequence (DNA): TGCGCCAGCAGCCCCCTAGGAAACACCGGGGAGCTGTTTTTT. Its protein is CASSPLGNTGELFF. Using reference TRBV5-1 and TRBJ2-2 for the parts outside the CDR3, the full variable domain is KAGVTQTPRYLIKTRGQQVTLSCSPISGHRSVSWYQQTPGQGLQFLFEYFSETQRNKGNFPGRFSGRQFSNSRSEMNVSTLELGDSALYLCASSPLGNTGELFFGEGSRLTVL.

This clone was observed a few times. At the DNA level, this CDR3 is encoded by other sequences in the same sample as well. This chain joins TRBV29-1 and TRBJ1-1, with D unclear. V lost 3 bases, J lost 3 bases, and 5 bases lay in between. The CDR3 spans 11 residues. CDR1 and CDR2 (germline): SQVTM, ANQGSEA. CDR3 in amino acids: CSVDRDTEAFF. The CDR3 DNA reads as TGCAGCGTTGACCGGGACACTGAAGCTTTCTTT.

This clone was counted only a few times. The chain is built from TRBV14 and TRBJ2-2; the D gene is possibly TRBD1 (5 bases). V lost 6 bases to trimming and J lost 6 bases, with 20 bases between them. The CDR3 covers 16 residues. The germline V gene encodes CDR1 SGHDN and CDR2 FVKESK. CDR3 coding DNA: TGTGCCAGCAGTCCCAAGGGCACAGGCTCTCCCGGGGAGCTGTTTTTT. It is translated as CASSPKGTGSPGELFF.

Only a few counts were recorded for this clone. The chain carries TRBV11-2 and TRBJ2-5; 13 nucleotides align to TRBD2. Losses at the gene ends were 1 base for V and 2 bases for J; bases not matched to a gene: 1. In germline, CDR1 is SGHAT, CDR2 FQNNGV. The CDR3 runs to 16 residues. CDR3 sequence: CASSLALAGGQETQYF. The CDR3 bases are TGTGCCAGCAGCTTAGCACTAGCGGGGGGGCAAGAGACCCAGTACTTC. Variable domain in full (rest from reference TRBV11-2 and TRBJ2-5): EAGVAQSPRYKIIEKRQSVAFWCNPISGHATLYWYQQILGQGPKLLIQFQNNGVVDDSQLPKDRFSAERLKGVDSTLKIQPAKLEDSAVYLCASSLALAGGQETQYFGPGTRLLVL.

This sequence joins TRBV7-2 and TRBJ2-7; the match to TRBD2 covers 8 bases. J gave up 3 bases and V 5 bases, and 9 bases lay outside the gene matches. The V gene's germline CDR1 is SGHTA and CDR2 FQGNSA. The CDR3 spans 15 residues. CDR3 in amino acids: CASSALAGLSYEQYF. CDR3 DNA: TGTGCCAGCAGCGCCCTAGCGGGCTTGAGCTACGAGCAGTACTTC.

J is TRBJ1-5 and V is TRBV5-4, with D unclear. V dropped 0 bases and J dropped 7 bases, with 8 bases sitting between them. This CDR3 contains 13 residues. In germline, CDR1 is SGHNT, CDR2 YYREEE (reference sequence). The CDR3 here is CASSLDSSQPQHF. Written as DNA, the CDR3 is TGTGCCAGCAGCTTGGATTCGTCCCAGCCCCAGCATTTT.

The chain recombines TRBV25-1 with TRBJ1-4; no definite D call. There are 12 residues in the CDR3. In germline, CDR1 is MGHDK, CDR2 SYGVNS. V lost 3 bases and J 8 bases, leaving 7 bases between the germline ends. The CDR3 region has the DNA TGTGCCAGCAGTGATGTAGGGGAAAAACTGTTTTTT. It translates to CASSDVGEKLFF.

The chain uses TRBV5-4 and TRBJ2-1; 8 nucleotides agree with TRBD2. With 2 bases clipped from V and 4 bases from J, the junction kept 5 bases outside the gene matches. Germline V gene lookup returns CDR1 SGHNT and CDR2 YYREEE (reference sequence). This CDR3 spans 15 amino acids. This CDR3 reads CASSLLAGSYNEQFF. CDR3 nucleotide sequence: TGTGCCAGCAGCTTATTAGCGGGGTCATACAATGAGCAGTTCTTC.

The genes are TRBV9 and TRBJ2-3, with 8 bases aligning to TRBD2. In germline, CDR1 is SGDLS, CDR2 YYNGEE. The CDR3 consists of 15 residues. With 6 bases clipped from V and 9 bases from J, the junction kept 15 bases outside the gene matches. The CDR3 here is CASTPGGGRTLTQYF. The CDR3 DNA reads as TGTGCCAGCACTCCCGGGGGGGGCCGGACCCTAACGCAGTATTTT.

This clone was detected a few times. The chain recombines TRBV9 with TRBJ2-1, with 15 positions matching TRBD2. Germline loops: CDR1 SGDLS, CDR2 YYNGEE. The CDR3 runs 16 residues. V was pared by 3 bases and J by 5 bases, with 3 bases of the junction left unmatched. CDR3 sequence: CASSARTSGGDNEQFF. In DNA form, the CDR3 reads TGTGCCAGCAGCGCAAGGACTAGCGGGGGGGACAATGAGCAGTTCTTC.

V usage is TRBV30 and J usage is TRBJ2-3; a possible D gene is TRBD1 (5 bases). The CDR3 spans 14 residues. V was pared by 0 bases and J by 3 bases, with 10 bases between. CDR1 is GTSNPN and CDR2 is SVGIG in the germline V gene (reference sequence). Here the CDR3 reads CAWSVGRETDTQYF. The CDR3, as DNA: TGTGCCTGGAGTGTCGGCAGGGAAACAGATACGCAGTATTTT.

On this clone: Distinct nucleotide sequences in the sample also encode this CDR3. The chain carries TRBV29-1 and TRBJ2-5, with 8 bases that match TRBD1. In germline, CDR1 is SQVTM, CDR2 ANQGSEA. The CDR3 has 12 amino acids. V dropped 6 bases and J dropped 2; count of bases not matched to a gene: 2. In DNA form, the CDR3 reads TGCAGCGTCGACAGGGGTCAAGAGACCCAGTACTTC. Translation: CSVDRGQETQYF.

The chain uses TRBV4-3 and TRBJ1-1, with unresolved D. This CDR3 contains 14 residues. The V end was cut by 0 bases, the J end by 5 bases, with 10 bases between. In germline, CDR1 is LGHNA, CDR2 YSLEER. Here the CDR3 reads CASSQDAASTEAFF. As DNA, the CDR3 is TGCGCCAGCAGCCAAGATGCGGCGAGTACTGAAGCTTTCTTT.

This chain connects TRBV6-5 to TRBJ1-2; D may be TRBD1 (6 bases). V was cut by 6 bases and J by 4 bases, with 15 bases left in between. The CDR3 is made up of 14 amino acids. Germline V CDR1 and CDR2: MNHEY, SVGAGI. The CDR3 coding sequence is TGTGCCAGCAGCTCCCAGGGGTGGGGCTATGGCTACACCTTC. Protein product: CASSSQGWGYGYTF.

For the CDR3, the DNA is TGCGCCAGCAGCGTCCAGCAACCTGCAGGCGGGGAGCTGTTTTTT. It is translated as CASSVQQPAGGELFF. J is TRBJ2-2 and V is TRBV5-1; D remains ambiguous. Germline assignment: CDR1 SGHRS and CDR2 YFSETQ. This CDR3 has 15 amino acids. V lost 4 bases, J lost 7 bases, and 17 bases lay in between.

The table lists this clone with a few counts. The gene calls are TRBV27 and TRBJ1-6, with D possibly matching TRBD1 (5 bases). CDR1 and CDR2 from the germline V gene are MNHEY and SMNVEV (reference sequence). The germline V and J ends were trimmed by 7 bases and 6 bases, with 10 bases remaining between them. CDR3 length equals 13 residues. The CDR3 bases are TGTGCCAGCACCGGGGCTCGTAATTCACCCCTCCACTTT. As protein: CASTGARNSPLHF.

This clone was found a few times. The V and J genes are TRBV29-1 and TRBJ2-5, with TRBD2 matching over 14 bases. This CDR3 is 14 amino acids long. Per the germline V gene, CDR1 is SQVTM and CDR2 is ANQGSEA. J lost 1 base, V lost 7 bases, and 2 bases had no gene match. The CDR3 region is CSAGTSGGQETQYF. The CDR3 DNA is TGCAGCGCCGGGACTAGCGGGGGCCAAGAGACCCAGTACTTC.

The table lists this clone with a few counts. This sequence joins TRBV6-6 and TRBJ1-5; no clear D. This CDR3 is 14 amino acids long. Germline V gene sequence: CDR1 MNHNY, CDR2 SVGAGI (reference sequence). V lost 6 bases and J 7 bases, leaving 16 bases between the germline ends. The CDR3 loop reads CASRITGEGQPQHF. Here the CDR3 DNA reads TGTGCCAGCAGGATCACGGGTGAAGGCCAGCCCCAGCATTTT.

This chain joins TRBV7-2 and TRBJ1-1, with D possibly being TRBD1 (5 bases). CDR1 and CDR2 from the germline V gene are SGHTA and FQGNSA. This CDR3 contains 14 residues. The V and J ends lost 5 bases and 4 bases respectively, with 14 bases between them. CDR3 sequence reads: CASSTQPGGTEAFF. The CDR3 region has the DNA TGTGCCAGCAGCACCCAACCTGGGGGCACTGAAGCTTTCTTT.

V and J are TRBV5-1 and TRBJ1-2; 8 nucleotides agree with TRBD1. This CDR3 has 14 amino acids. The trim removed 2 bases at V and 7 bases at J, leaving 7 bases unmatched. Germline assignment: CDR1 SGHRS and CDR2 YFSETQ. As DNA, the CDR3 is TGCGCCAGCAGCTTCGACAGGGGATTAGGTGGCTACACCTTC. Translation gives CASSFDRGLGGYTF. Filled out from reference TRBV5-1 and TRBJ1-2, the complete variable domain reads KAGVTQTPRYLIKTRGQQVTLSCSPISGHRSVSWYQQTPGQGLQFLFEYFSETQRNKGNFPGRFSGRQFSNSRSEMNVSTLELGDSALYLCASSFDRGLGGYTFGSGTRLTVV.

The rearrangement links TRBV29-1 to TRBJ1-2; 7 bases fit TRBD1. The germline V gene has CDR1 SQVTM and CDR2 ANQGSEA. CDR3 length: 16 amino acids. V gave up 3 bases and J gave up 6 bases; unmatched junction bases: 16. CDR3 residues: CSVDEHGQARPDGYTF. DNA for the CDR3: TGCAGCGTTGACGAACACGGACAGGCCCGCCCCGATGGCTACACCTTC.

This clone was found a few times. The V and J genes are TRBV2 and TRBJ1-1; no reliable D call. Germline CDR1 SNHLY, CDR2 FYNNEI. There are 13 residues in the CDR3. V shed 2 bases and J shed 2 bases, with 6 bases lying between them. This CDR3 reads CASSEWSNTEAFF. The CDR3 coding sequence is TGTGCCAGCAGTGAATGGAGTAACACTGAAGCTTTCTTT.

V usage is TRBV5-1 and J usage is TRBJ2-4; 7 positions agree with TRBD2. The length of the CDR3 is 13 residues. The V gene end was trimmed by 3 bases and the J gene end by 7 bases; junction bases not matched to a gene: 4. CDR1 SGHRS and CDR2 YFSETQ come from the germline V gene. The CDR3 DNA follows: TGCGCCAGCAGCTCTGACGGGAGGAACATTCAGTACTTC. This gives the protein CASSSDGRNIQYF.

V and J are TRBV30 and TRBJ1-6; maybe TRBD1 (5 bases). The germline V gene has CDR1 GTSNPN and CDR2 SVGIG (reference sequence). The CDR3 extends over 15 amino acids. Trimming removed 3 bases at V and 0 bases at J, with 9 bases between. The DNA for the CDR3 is TGTGCCTGGAGCAGGGAGAGCTCCTATAATTCACCCCTCCACTTT. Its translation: CAWSRESSYNSPLHF.

The CDR3 sequence is CASSASSGGGETQYF. The DNA for the CDR3 is TGTGCCAGCAGCGCCTCTAGCGGGGGCGGGGAGACCCAGTACTTC. The chain combines TRBV9 with TRBJ2-5, with 10 bases matching TRBD2. The germline gives CDR1 SGDLS, CDR2 YYNGEE. CDR3 length: 15 amino acids. With V trimmed by 3 bases and J by 5 bases, 7 bases remained unmatched.

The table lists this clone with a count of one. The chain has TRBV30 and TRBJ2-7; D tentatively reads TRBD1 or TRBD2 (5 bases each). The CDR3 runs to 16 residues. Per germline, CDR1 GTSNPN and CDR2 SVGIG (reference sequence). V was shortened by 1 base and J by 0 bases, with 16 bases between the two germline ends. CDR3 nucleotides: TGTGCCTGGAGTGGAGGGAACAGGTCCCTCTCCTACGAGCAGTACTTC. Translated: CAWSGGNRSLSYEQYF.

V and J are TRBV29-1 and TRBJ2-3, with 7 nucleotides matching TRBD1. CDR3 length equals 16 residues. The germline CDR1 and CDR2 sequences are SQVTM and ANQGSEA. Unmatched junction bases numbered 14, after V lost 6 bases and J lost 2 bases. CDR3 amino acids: CSVAEPPGQVTDTQYF. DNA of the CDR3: TGCAGCGTAGCCGAACCTCCTGGACAGGTCACAGATACGCAGTATTTT.

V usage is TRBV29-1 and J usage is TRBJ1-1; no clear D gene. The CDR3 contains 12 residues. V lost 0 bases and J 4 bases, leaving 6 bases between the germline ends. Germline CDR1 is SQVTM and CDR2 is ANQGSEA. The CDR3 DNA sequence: TGCAGCGTTGAAGAGAGGATCACTGAAGCTTTCTTT. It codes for CSVEERITEAFF.